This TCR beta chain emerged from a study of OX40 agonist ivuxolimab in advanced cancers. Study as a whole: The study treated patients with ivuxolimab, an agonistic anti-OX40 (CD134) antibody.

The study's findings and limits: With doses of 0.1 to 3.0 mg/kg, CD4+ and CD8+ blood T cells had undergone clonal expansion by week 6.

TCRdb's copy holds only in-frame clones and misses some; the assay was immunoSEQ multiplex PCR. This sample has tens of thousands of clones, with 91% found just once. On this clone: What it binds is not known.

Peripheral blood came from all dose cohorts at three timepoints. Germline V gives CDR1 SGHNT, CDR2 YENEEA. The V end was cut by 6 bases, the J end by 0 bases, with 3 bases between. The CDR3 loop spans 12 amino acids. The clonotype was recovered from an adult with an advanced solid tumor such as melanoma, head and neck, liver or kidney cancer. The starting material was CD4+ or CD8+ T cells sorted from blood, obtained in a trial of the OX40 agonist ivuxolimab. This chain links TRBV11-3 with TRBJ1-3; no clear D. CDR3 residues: CASRISGNTIYF. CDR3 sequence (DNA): TGTGCCAGCAGAATCTCTGGAAACACCATATATTTT.